This entry lists 23 T cell receptor beta chains sequenced from one sample in a study of blood T cell repertoires in COVID-19. Using immunoSEQ multiplex PCR, the repertoire was profiled, and TCRdb retains in-frame clones only, with some absent. Seen here are approximately 70,000 clones, 75% to 85% observed once, and the top ten hold roughly 18%. The specimen sequenced was peripheral blood. The receptors come from a man aged 65 to 79 who had recovered from COVID-19.

V usage is TRBV19 and J usage is TRBJ2-7, with D possibly TRBD2 on 6 matching bases. The V end lost 5 bases, the J end lost 3 bases, and 23 bases lay between the germline ends. This CDR3 is 17 amino acids long. Per the germline V gene, CDR1 is LNHDA and CDR2 is SQIVND (reference sequence). In DNA, the CDR3 is TGTGCCAGTAGTCTCAAACCTCGGCTGGAGGGGAACTACGAGCAGTACTTC. Translated: CASSLKPRLEGNYEQYF. Together with reference TRBV19 and TRBJ2-7, the CDR3 gives the full variable domain: DGGITQSPKYLFRKEGQNVTLSCEQNLNHDAMYWYRQDPGQGLRLIYYSQIVNDFQKGDIAEGYSVSREKKESFPLTVTSAQKNPTAFYLCASSLKPRLEGNYEQYFGPGTRLTVT.

The chain employs TRBV6-5 and TRBJ1-2; D not certain. The V and J ends lost 2 bases and 3 bases respectively, with 10 bases between them. The germline V gene encodes CDR1 MNHEY and CDR2 SVGAGI. This CDR3 is 14 amino acids long. The CDR3 spells CASSYGRLDYGYTF. For the CDR3, the DNA is TGTGCCAGCAGTTACGGCAGGTTAGACTATGGCTACACCTTC.

A word on this clone: Other DNA sequences of this sample code for an identical CDR3. This sequence joins TRBV7-3 and TRBJ2-5; tentatively, D is TRBD2 (6 bases). The V gene's germline CDR1 is SGHTA and CDR2 FQGTGA. The V end was cut by 2 bases, the J end by 5 bases, with 9 bases between. The CDR3 consists of 13 residues. In DNA, the CDR3 is TGTGCCAGCAGCTTATCACGGGGGGAGACCCAGTACTTC. Its protein product is CASSLSRGETQYF.

Only a few counts were recorded for this clone. The chain recombines TRBV5-4 with TRBJ1-6; no firm D call. The germline V gene encodes CDR1 SGHNT and CDR2 YYREEE (reference sequence). The CDR3 runs to 12 residues. The V and J ends lost 2 bases and 8 bases respectively, with 5 bases between them. The CDR3 DNA sequence: TGTGCCAGCAGCTTAGTAGATTCACCCCTCCACTTT. Encoded protein: CASSLVDSPLHF.

In this sample, this clone turned up a few times. The chain carries TRBV7-2 and TRBJ2-7; unclear D gene. Germline V gives CDR1 SGHTA, CDR2 FQGNSA. Trimming took 5 bases from V and 4 from J, leaving 12 bases between them. The CDR3 has 13 residues. CDR3 bases: TGTGCCAGCAGCGCAGTCCGAGGATACGAGCAGTACTTC. Encoded protein: CASSAVRGYEQYF.

The chain links TRBV18 to TRBJ2-3; 9 positions match TRBD2. This CDR3 comprises 17 residues. V trimming: 4 bases; J trimming: 6 bases; junction bases outside the gene matches: 14. The germline V gene has CDR1 KGHSH and CDR2 LQKENI. CDR3 in amino acids: CASSHEVAGVYDDTQYF. CDR3 in DNA: TGTGCCAGCTCACACGAGGTAGCGGGAGTTTACGACGATACGCAGTATTTT.

The chain joins TRBV5-1 to TRBJ1-4; TRBD1 matches 7 bases. This CDR3 spans 15 amino acids. Germline-derived CDR1 and CDR2 are SGHRS and YFSETQ. Losses at the gene ends were 0 bases for V and 7 bases for J; bases not matched to a gene: 6. CDR3 in amino acids: CASSLEGAFTEKLFF. CDR3 nucleotide sequence: TGCGCCAGCAGCTTGGAGGGGGCCTTTACTGAAAAACTGTTTTTT. The full variable domain, with the rest looked up from reference TRBV5-1 and TRBJ1-4, is KAGVTQTPRYLIKTRGQQVTLSCSPISGHRSVSWYQQTPGQGLQFLFEYFSETQRNKGNFPGRFSGRQFSNSRSEMNVSTLELGDSALYLCASSLEGAFTEKLFFGSGTQLSVL.

The rearrangement joins TRBV6-1 to TRBJ2-1; perhaps TRBD2 as D (6 bases). Germline CDR1 reads MNHNS; CDR2 reads SASEGT. CDR3 length: 17 amino acids. Trimming took 1 base from V and 0 from J, leaving 13 bases between them. The CDR3 spells CASSEDGGVISYNEQFF. CDR3 DNA sequence: TGTGCCAGCAGTGAAGATGGCGGGGTTATCTCCTACAATGAGCAGTTCTTC.

The V gene is TRBV30, the J gene TRBJ1-6, with D possibly being TRBD1 (5 bases). Germline V lookup: CDR1 GTSNPN, CDR2 SVGIG (reference sequence). The CDR3 runs 13 residues. V lost 2 bases to trimming and J lost 7 bases, with 9 bases between them. The CDR3 protein is CAWSKGANSPLHF. The DNA for the CDR3 is TGTGCCTGGAGTAAAGGGGCAAATTCACCCCTCCACTTT.

The V gene is TRBV19, the J gene TRBJ2-3, with a possible D match to TRBD1 (5 bases). Germline values: CDR1 LNHDA, CDR2 SQIVND (reference sequence). This CDR3 has 15 residues. Trimming removed 3 bases from V and 0 bases from J, with 10 bases in between. DNA for the CDR3: TGTGCCAGTAGTATTGGGGCGGCTAGCACAGATACGCAGTATTTT. This translates into CASSIGAASTDTQYF.

The genes are TRBV4-2 and TRBJ1-6; possibly TRBD1 for D (5 bases). The germline V gene has CDR1 LGHNA and CDR2 YNFKEQ. V gave up 1 base and J gave up 9 bases, with 13 bases separating them. This CDR3 is 15 amino acids long. The CDR3 reads CASSQAATDISPLHF. CDR3 DNA sequence: TGTGCCAGCAGCCAAGCGGCGACAGATATTTCACCCCTCCACTTT.

This rearrangement joins TRBV19 to TRBJ1-2; weak D call: TRBD1 (6 bases). CDR1 and CDR2 from the germline V gene are LNHDA and SQIVND (reference sequence). The CDR3 runs 14 residues. The V gene lost 5 bases and the J gene lost 4 bases, with 14 bases spanning the gap. The CDR3 DNA is TGTGCCAGTAGTGAAACAGGGCTCGGCTATGGCTACACCTTC. Translated, it gives CASSETGLGYGYTF.

The J gene is TRBJ1-2, the V gene TRBV5-5, with D tentatively TRBD1 (6 bases). The germline gives CDR1 SGHKS, CDR2 YYEKEE (reference sequence). This CDR3 is built from 14 residues. V lost 1 base and J lost 0, with 7 bases in between. CDR3 sequence reads: CASSLTGTNYGYTF. DNA of the CDR3: TGTGCCAGCAGCTTGACAGGGACTAACTATGGCTACACCTTC.

The sample holds one count of this clone. The V gene is TRBV16, the J gene TRBJ1-2; no reliable D call. The V gene's germline CDR1 is KGHSY and CDR2 FQNENV. With 4 bases removed from V and 7 bases from J, the gap between germline ends came to 22 bases. The CDR3 extends over 16 amino acids. CDR3 sequence: CASSRVTIYPGSGYTF. The CDR3 DNA reads TGTGCCAGCAGCCGTGTGACAATTTACCCGGGGAGTGGCTACACCTTC.

This clone was found a few times. V usage is TRBV3-1 (or the pseudogene TRBV3-2) and J usage is TRBJ2-5, with D possibly TRBD2 on 6 matching bases. The CDR3 spans 15 residues. CDR1 and CDR2 (germline): LGHDT, YNNKEL (reference sequence). Trimming pared 4 bases from V and 4 bases from J, leaving 16 bases between. CDR3 sequence: CASSLPWGVGETQYF. DNA for the CDR3: TGTGCCAGCAGCCTCCCGTGGGGGGTGGGAGAGACCCAGTACTTC.

The gene calls are TRBV7-9 and TRBJ1-5; 7 bases map to TRBD1. Trimming took 3 bases from V and 5 from J; bases not matched to a gene: 1. The CDR3 length is 13 residues. Germline V gives CDR1 SEHNR, CDR2 FQNEAQ (reference sequence). The CDR3 sequence: CASSFGTDQPQHF. The CDR3 DNA follows: TGTGCCAGCAGCTTCGGGACAGATCAGCCCCAGCATTTT.

In nucleotides, the CDR3 is TGTGCCAGCAGTACCCCCGGACAGGGTGATACTGAAGCTTTCTTT. It encodes CASSTPGQGDTEAFF. This rearrangement joins TRBV6-2 or TRBV6-3 to TRBJ1-1, with 8 bases matching TRBD1. CDR3 length: 15 amino acids. Germline V CDR1 and CDR2: MNHEY, SVGEGT. J lost 5 bases, V lost 5 bases, and 10 bases had no gene match.

V is TRBV7-2 and J is TRBJ2-5, with TRBD1 as a possible D gene (6 bases). Trimming took 2 bases from V and 9 from J, leaving 28 bases between them. Germline V gives CDR1 SGHTA, CDR2 FQGNSA. The CDR3 contains 18 residues. The CDR3 coding sequence is TGTGCCAGCAGCTTACAGGGGCTCGCGTCTGGTCGTTTGGAGGCCCAGTACTTC. Its protein is CASSLQGLASGRLEAQYF.

This chain uses TRBV27 with TRBJ1-5, with D possibly TRBD1 on 6 matching bases. CDR1 is MNHEY and CDR2 is SMNVEV in the germline V gene (reference sequence). V lost 3 bases, J lost 7 bases, and 16 bases lay in between. This CDR3 has 15 residues. The CDR3 spells CASSFGRGSRQPQHF. In DNA, the CDR3 is TGTGCCAGCAGTTTCGGCAGGGGTTCCCGGCAGCCCCAGCATTTT.

The rearrangement uses TRBV18 and TRBJ1-1; 7 nucleotides match TRBD1. The germline V gene encodes CDR1 KGHSH and CDR2 LQKENI. The CDR3 covers 15 residues. Trimming at V came to 2 bases and at J to 10 bases, leaving 13 bases not matched to a gene. The CDR3 DNA follows: TGTGCCAGCTCACCAAGCAGGGGGAACGAGGCCAGAGCTTTCTTT. Encoded protein: CASSPSRGNEARAFF.

Regarding this clone: Sequence at one end of the junction differs from germline and may be a read error. The chain carries TRBV20-1 and TRBJ2-1; 7 bases fit TRBD1. Germline CDR1 DFQATT, CDR2 SNEGSKA (reference sequence). The CDR3 is 11 residues long. CDR3 nucleotide sequence: TGCAGTGCTAACCGAGACAGGGCTCCGGTCTTC. It encodes CSANRDRAPVF.

The chain combines TRBV7-2 with TRBJ1-2; D gene unclear. V lost 4 bases and J lost 8, with 17 bases in between. This CDR3 comprises 14 residues. Germline values: CDR1 SGHTA, CDR2 FQGNSA. In nucleotides, the CDR3 is TGTGCCAGCAGCTCCGGGGTTGGGAACATCGGCTACACCTTC. As protein: CASSSGVGNIGYTF.

The chain is built from TRBV11-2 and TRBJ2-5; 8 nucleotides line up with TRBD1. Trimming cost V 5 bases and J 5 bases; bases outside gene matches: 19. Per the germline V gene, CDR1 is SGHAT and CDR2 is FQNNGV. CDR3 size: 18 residues. The CDR3 bases are TGTGCCAGCAGCCAGGGTAACAGGGGGGCGCTCATGGCGGAGACCCAGTACTTC. Translation gives CASSQGNRGALMAETQYF.